This T cell receptor beta chain was captured in a study of shared clonotypes between healthy human individuals. Notes on the study in general: The expectation was that sequencing depth would affect clonotype sharing among donors.

At deep level, the assay was performed. The sorted-subset replicate PCRs were given around 0.2 ug DNA, which is about 30,000 T cell genomes. Original handling: Owing to the provision of junction-only sequences devoid of quality scores by immunoSEQ, filtering differed. Here immunoSEQ multiplex PCR was the method, and the copy in TCRdb shows in-frame clones only, minus some. V and J calls and clone size are as listed in that table; D and trimming were resolved from the DNA. The sample has about a million clones, more than 65% seen once. CDR1 is MNHEY, CDR2 SVGAGI, per germline. V lost 7 bases and J 2 bases, leaving 8 bases between the germline ends. CDR3 length: 12 amino acids. Comment on this clone: Its target is not known.

This chain uses TRBV6-5 with TRBJ1-2; D remains ambiguous. The receptor was derived from a man aged 18 to 29 in good health. The sample was memory CD4+ T cells sorted from blood. As to subset: CD45RA-negative fraction. CDR3 loop: CASTNRNYGYTF. The CDR3 nucleotides read TGTGCCAGCACCAATCGGAACTATGGCTACACCTTC.